This TCR beta chain stems from a study of T cells in Graves' hyperthyroidism and ophthalmopathy. It was RNA transcripts that yielded the amplified TCR beta CDR3 regions. The HTBI primer set served for first-round RT-PCR of the TCR CDR3. TCRdb re-called the multiplex PCR reads through MiXCR, storing one row per CDR3 protein. The sample includes more than 500,000 distinct CDR3 sequences, around 15% of them seen just once. The sample holds many counts of this clonotype. The sequence derives from a woman aged 25 to 39 with Graves' ophthalmopathy. The source material was blood.

CDR3 in amino acids: CASSYRLAGNYEQYF. The CDR3 DNA sequence: TGTGCCAGCAGCTACAGACTAGCGGGAAACTACGAGCAGTACTTC. The chain joins TRBV3-1 to TRBJ2-7; TRBD2 aligns across 11 bases. The germline CDR1 and CDR2 sequences are LGHDT and YNNKEL (reference sequence). The CDR3 runs 15 residues. V shed 5 bases, J shed 3 bases, and the junction held 6 bases outside the gene matches.